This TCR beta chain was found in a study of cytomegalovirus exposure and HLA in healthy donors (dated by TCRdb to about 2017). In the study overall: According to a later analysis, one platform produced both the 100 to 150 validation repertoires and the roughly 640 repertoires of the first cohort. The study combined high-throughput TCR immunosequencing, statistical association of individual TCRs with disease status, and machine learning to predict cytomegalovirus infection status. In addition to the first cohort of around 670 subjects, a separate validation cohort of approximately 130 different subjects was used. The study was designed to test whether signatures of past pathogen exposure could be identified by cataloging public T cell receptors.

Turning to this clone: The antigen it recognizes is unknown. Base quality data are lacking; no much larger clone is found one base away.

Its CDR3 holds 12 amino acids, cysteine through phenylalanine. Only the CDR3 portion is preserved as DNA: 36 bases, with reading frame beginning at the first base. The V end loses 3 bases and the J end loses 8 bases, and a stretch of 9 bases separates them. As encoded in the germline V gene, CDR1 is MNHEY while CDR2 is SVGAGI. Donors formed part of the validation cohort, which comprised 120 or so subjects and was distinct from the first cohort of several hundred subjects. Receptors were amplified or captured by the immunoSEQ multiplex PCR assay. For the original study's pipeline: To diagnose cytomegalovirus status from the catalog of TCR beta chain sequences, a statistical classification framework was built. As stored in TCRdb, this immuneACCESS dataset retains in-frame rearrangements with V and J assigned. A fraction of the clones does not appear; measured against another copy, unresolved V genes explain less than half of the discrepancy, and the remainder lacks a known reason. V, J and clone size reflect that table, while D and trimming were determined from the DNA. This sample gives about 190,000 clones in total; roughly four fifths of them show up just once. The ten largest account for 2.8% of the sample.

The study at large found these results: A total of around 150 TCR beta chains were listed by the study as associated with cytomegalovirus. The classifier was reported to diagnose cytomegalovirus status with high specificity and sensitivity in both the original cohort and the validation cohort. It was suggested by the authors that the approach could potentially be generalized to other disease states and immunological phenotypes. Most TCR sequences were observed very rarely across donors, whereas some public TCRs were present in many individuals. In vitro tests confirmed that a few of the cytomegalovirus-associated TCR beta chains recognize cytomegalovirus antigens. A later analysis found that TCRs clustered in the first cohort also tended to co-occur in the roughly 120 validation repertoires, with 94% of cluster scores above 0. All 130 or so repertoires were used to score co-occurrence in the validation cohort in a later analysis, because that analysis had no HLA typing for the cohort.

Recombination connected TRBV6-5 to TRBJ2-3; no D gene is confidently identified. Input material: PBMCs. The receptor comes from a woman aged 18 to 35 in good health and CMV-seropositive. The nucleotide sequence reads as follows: TGTGCCAGCAGTTATGATACTGGTACGCAGTATTTT. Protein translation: CASSYDTGTQYF.